The clone carrying this TCR delta chain ranks as medium-sized (0.01 to 0.1%). Just one base apart from a much larger clone, this may be a read error. In the same sample, other DNA sequences code for this CDR3. TCRdb ran CATT on the reads. The sample has 14,000 to 15,000 delta-chain clones; roughly 7% are singletons. The source of the sample is a study of gamma-delta chains in newborns, infants, children. Unmatched junction bases numbered 3, after V lost 0 bases and J lost 3 bases. This CDR3 has 17 residues. The germline CDR1 and CDR2 sequences are GEAIGNYY and EKD. Sequenced: blood. The rearrangement links TRDV2 to TRDJ3, with 8 bases aligning to TRDD3. The TCR comes from a child who was a newborn, infant or young child, either healthy, febrile or measles-vaccinated (not recorded which). The CDR3 spells CACDTAGGYWDTRQMFF. In DNA form, the CDR3 reads TGTGCCTGTGACACCGCGGGGGGATACTGGGACACCCGACAGATGTTTTTC.